Listed here is a single T cell receptor (beta chain). The data stem from a study of blood T cell repertoires in COVID-19. Study overall: COVID-19 samples, acute and convalescent, were from the United States, Italy and Spain.

J gave up 8 bases and V 3 bases, and 8 bases lay outside the gene matches. CDR1 is SGHRS and CDR2 is YFSETQ in the germline V gene. This CDR3 is 14 amino acids long. Methods used by the authors: Estimation of nucleated cell counts was performed using reference gene primer amplification. TCRdb keeps only in-frame clones here, not all; method: immunoSEQ multiplex PCR. The DNA was the basis for D and trimming; V, J and clone size are from that table. The profile shows tens of thousands of clones, about 80% of them singletons. The material sequenced was peripheral blood. The genes are TRBV5-1 and TRBJ1-1; 9 nucleotides line up with TRBD1. The source of this sequence is a human donor in a cohort sampled during active COVID-19. CDR3: CASSSTGQGGEAFF. The CDR3 DNA follows: TGCGCCAGCAGCTCCACGGGACAGGGTGGAGAAGCTTTCTTT.